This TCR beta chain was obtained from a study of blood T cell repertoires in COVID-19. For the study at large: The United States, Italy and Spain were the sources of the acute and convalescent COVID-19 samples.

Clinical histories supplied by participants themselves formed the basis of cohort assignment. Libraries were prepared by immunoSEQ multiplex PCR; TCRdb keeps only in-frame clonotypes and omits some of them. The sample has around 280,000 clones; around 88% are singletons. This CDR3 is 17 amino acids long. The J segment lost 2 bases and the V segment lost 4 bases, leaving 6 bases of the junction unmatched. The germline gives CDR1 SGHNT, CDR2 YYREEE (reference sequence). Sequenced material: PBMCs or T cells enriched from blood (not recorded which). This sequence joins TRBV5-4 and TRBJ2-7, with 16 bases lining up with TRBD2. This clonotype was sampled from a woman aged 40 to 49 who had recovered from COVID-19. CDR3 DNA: TGTGCCAGCAGCCCCGGGACTAGCGGGAGGGCCCCCTACGAGCAGTACTTC. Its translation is CASSPGTSGRAPYEQYF.